The rows below give T cell receptor beta chains drawn from one sample of a study of shared clonotypes between healthy human individuals. TCRdb keeps only in-frame clones here, not all; method: immunoSEQ multiplex PCR. The table records 2 million to 2.5 million clones, 85% to 95% of them present only once. The specimen sequenced was naive CD4+ T cells from PBMCs. Every receptor here comes from a man aged 18 to 30 in good health. Some clones in this sample may be carry-over from other donors' samples. Both conserved end residues are part of each CDR3. Each record gives: V gene, clone size, D gene, J gene, CDR3 DNA, CDR3 protein. A D gene is named only where the DNA matches it firmly. Clone sizes are given selectively: once, few, many, or a class where the clone is expanded.

>TRBV30|-|TRBD2|TRBJ2-3
TGTGCCTGGAGTGTACGGAGACTAGCGGGAGTAACAGATACGCAGTATTTT
CAWSVRRLAGVTDTQYF
>TRBV9|-|TRBD2|TRBJ2-3
TGTGCCAGCAGCGTAGCGGGAGGGCGGGACGCGCAGTATTTT
CASSVAGGRDAQYF
>TRBV5-1|-|TRBD1|TRBJ1-4
TGCGCCAGCAAGACAGGGAGGACAACTAATGAAAAACTGTTTTTT
CASKTGRTTNEKLFF
>TRBV6-1|-|TRBD2|TRBJ2-2
TGTGCCAGCAGTGGAAAAGCGGGAGTGGAGCTGTTTTTT
CASSGKAGVELFF
>TRBV10-1|once|TRBD1|TRBJ2-7
TGCGCCAGCAGTGAAGGGGGCGGGTACGAGCAGTACTTC
CASSEGGGYEQYF
>TRBV18|-|TRBD1|TRBJ2-1
TGTGCCAGCTCACCGACACAGGGGGCGGACGAGCAGTTCTTC
CASSPTQGADEQFF
>TRBV6-1|once|-|TRBJ2-7
TGTGCCAGCAGTCCCAGCCGGGGCTCCTACGAGCAGTACTTC
CASSPSRGSYEQYF
>TRBV9|-|-|TRBJ2-1
TGTGCCAGCAGCGTAGCGACTAAATACAATGAGCAGTTCTTC
CASSVATKYNEQFF
>TRBV5-1|few|-|TRBJ2-5
TGCGCCAGCAGGCTGACAGACCAAGAGACCCAGTACTTC
CASRLTDQETQYF
>TRBV6-5|-|TRBD1|TRBJ2-3
TGTGCCAGCACCAGACAGGGGACAGATACGCAGTATTTT
CASTRQGTDTQYF
>TRBV7-8|-|TRBD1|TRBJ1-5
TGTGCCAGCAGCCCGGGACAGGCCCACTATAGCAATCAGCCCCAGCATTTT
CASSPGQAHYSNQPQHF
>TRBV5-1|-|TRBD2|TRBJ2-5
TGCGCCAGCAGCTACGGGACTAGGGAGCGGGGGGCGTACCAAGAGACCCAGTACTTC
CASSYGTRERGAYQETQYF
>TRBV28|-|-|TRBJ2-3
TGTGCCAGCTTCGTTAGCGATACGCAGTATTTT
CASFVSDTQYF
>TRBV19|-|-|TRBJ2-5
TGTGCCAGTAGTACCGGAGGAGGCTGGTCGGAGACCCAGTACTTC
CASSTGGGWSETQYF
>TRBV19|-|-|TRBJ2-5
TGTGCCAGTAGTATGGGGTTGGAGACCCAGTACTTC
CASSMGLETQYF
>TRBV28|-|-|TRBJ2-7
TGTGCCAGCAGTCTCCGGGGTTTAAATCCCTACGAGCAGTACTTC
CASSLRGLNPYEQYF
>TRBV15|-|-|TRBJ2-3
TGTGCCACCAGCAGAGGTCTGGCAGATACGCAGTATTTT
CATSRGLADTQYF
>TRBV7-2|-|-|TRBJ2-5
TGTGCCAGCAGCTTTGCGGGGGCGGGGGAGACCCAGTACTTC
CASSFAGAGETQYF
>TRBV5-1|-|TRBD2|TRBJ2-2
TGCGCCAGCAGCTTGGGGACTAGCGGCACCGGGGAGCTGTTTTTT
CASSLGTSGTGELFF
>TRBV4-3|-|TRBD1|TRBJ2-7
TGCGCCAGCAGCCAAAGACAGGGGGCTGTATCCTACGAGCAGTACTTC
CASSQRQGAVSYEQYF
>TRBV7-2|-|-|TRBJ2-5
TGTGCCAGCAGCTTAGACCCCACTCCCAGGGAGACCCAGTACTTC
CASSLDPTPRETQYF
>TRBV28|-|-|TRBJ2-2
TGTGCCAGCATTGAATCCAGGACAGCGAACACCGGGGAGCTGTTTTTT
CASIESRTANTGELFF
>TRBV15|-|TRBD2|TRBJ2-3
TGTGCCACCAGCAGAGGAACCCTAGCGGCCCAGAGCACAGATACGCAGTATTTT
CATSRGTLAAQSTDTQYF
>TRBV7-8|-|-|TRBJ2-5
TGTGCCAGCAGCCTCGAGGCGACCCAGTACTTC
CASSLEATQYF
>TRBV28|-|-|TRBJ1-2
TGTGCCAGCAGGGCCCGGGTGGGGGCTCCGATACATGGCTACACCTTC
CASRARVGAPIHGYTF
>TRBV6-1|-|-|TRBJ1-5
TGTGCCAGCAGTGAAGCAAACAATCAGCCCCAGCATTTT
CASSEANNQPQHF
>TRBV7-3|once|-|TRBJ2-1
TGTGCCAGCAGCTCGAGCGGCTACAATGAGCAGTTCTTC
CASSSSGYNEQFF
>TRBV7-2|-|-|TRBJ2-1
TGTGCCAGCAGCTTACTACGGAACAATGAGCAGTTCTTC
CASSLLRNNEQFF
>TRBV6-1|once|TRBD1|TRBJ1-2
TGTGCCAGCCACCCAGGGGGACCTTATGGCTACACCTTC
CASHPGGPYGYTF
>TRBV6-5|-|TRBD1|TRBJ2-1
TGTGCCAGCAGTTACGACAGGGATGTCGCTGGTGAGCAGTTCTTC
CASSYDRDVAGEQFF
>TRBV5-4|-|-|TRBJ2-3
TGTGCCAGCAGCTTGGTATCTAGCAGCACAGATACGCAGTATTTT
CASSLVSSSTDTQYF
>TRBV19|-|-|TRBJ2-7
TGTGCCAGTAGCAAACATGGACCGGGCCCCGAGATCTACGAGCAGTACTTC
CASSKHGPGPEIYEQYF
>TRBV5-1|-|-|TRBJ1-4
TGCGCCAGCAGCTTGGAGGGGGGCTTCGGAGAAAAACTGTTTTTT
CASSLEGGFGEKLFF
>TRBV19|-|-|TRBJ1-1
TGTGCCAGTAGTAGGCAGGGGTCTGCCACTGAAGCTTTCTTT
CASSRQGSATEAFF
>TRBV7-2|-|-|TRBJ2-2
TGTGCCAGCAGCCCCGGTTTCGCCGGAGCTTCGAACACCGGGGAGCTGTTTTTT
CASSPGFAGASNTGELFF
>TRBV5-1|-|TRBD2|TRBJ2-1
TGCGCCAGCAGCTTTTCGGGAGGCCCCAATGAGCAGTTCTTC
CASSFSGGPNEQFF
>TRBV7-3|once|-|TRBJ2-2
TGTGCCAGCAGCCCAGAGACATATTATACCGGGGAGCTGTTTTTT
CASSPETYYTGELFF
>TRBV1|-|-|TRBJ2-7
TGCACTCGACGTCGGGGGCGGGGGAATGGGAGGTACTTC
CTRRRGRGNGRYF
>TRBV18|-|TRBD1|TRBJ2-7
TGTGCCAGCTCACCCCGGACAGGTACTGACGAGCAGTACTTC
CASSPRTGTDEQYF
>TRBV6-6|once|-|TRBJ1-2
TGTGCCAGCAGTTACCCGGGAGGCTATGGCTACACCTTC
CASSYPGGYGYTF
>TRBV29-1|-|TRBD2|TRBJ2-5
TGCAGCGCCAGGAGGGGGCTAGCGGGAGTTGGCGAGACCCAGTACTTC
CSARRGLAGVGETQYF
>TRBV5-1|-|-|TRBJ2-1
TGCGCCAGCAGCTTAGTAATGGGGAATGAGCAGTTCTTC
CASSLVMGNEQFF
>TRBV7-9|-|TRBD2|TRBJ2-1
TGTGCCAGCAGCTTACTGGGACTAGTCGACAATGAGCAGTTCTTC
CASSLLGLVDNEQFF
>TRBV6-1|-|-|TRBJ2-5
TGTGCCAGCAGTGAAACCCCCCTGCTAGGCGGTATGGAGACCCAGTACTTC
CASSETPLLGGMETQYF
>TRBV28|-|-|TRBJ1-5
TGTGCCAGCAGCAGGGATCCCAACGGAAATCAGCCCCAGCATTTT
CASSRDPNGNQPQHF
>TRBV5-4|-|-|TRBJ2-3
TGTGCCAGCAGACGAGATTCAGGGGATACGCAGTATTTT
CASRRDSGDTQYF
>TRBV27|-|TRBD1|TRBJ1-5
TGTGCCAGTAGGTCTATAACGGGACAGCAAAAGCATTTT
CASRSITGQQKHF
>TRBV2|-|-|TRBJ1-1
TGTGCCAGCAGGGTGACTGAGGGGAACACTGAAGCTTTCTTT
CASRVTEGNTEAFF
>TRBV30|-|-|TRBJ1-3
TGTGCCTGGGATATGGCCAAGGGAAACACCATATATTTT
CAWDMAKGNTIYF
>TRBV4-3|once|-|TRBJ1-1
TGCGCCAGCAGCCAAGTTACTAACACTGAAGCTTTCTTT
CASSQVTNTEAFF
>TRBV5-4|-|-|TRBJ2-3
TGTGCCAGCACTACCCCGGGCGGGTCTAGCACAGATACGCAGTATTTT
CASTTPGGSSTDTQYF
>TRBV5-1|-|TRBD1|TRBJ2-5
TGCGCCAGCAGCTTGGGGGACAGGGGAGTAGAGACCCAGTACTTC
CASSLGDRGVETQYF
>TRBV7-3|once|-|TRBJ2-2
TGTGCCAGCAGCTTACCCGGAGGGGGAGCAACGAACACCGGGGAGCTGTTTTTT
CASSLPGGGATNTGELFF
>TRBV11-2|once|-|TRBJ2-1
TGTGCCAGCAGCTTAAACATATACGGAACACACAATGAGCAGTTCTTC
CASSLNIYGTHNEQFF
>TRBV4-3|-|TRBD1|TRBJ1-2
TGCGCCAGCAGCCAGCGGACGACAGGGGGCGATGGCTACACCTTC
CASSQRTTGGDGYTF
>TRBV18|-|-|TRBJ1-2
TGTGCCAGCTCACCACCGAGTGTGATCTATGGCTACACCTTC
CASSPPSVIYGYTF
>TRBV6-5|few|TRBD1|TRBJ2-7
TGTGCCAGCAGTTGGGACAGCTACGAGCAGTACTTC
CASSWDSYEQYF
>TRBV10-3|-|TRBD2|TRBJ2-1
TGTGCCACGGGGGGGGCTACAGACAATGAGCAGTTCTTC
CATGGATDNEQFF